A selection of T cell receptor beta chains follows, all from one sample in a study of blood T cell repertoires in COVID-19. Sequencing was performed with immunoSEQ multiplex PCR; in TCRdb, only in-frame clones are kept and a portion is missing. The sample consists of about 480,000 clones, approximately 91% of them appearing once. The sample comprised PBMCs or T cells enriched from blood (not recorded which). Source of these receptors: an older woman who had recovered from COVID-19. The CDR3 runs from the conserved cysteine through the conserved F or W. D genes are given only for firm matches. Clone size appears in some rows only: once, few, many, or a class for an expanded clone.

clone size,J gene,D gene,V gene,CDR3 protein,CDR3 DNA
.,TRBJ2-7,TRBD1,TRBV18,CASSTGTGSYEQYF,TGTGCCAGCTCAACCGGGACAGGATCCTACGAGCAGTACTTC
few,TRBJ2-7,.,TRBV18,CASSPFGGRGSYEQYF,TGTGCCAGCTCACCATTTGGGGGCAGGGGCTCCTACGAGCAGTACTTC
.,TRBJ2-3,.,TRBV18,CASSLTSEGVYTQYF,TGTGCCAGCTCACTCACTAGCGAGGGGGTGTATACGCAGTATTTT
.,TRBJ1-3,.,TRBV6-1,CASSERKGQYSGNTIYF,TGTGCCAGCAGTGAAAGAAAAGGACAGTACTCTGGAAACACCATATATTTT
.,TRBJ2-5,.,TRBV5-4,CASSQSGVRETQYF,TGTGCCAGCAGCCAATCGGGGGTCAGGGAGACCCAGTACTTC
few,TRBJ2-1,.,TRBV2,CASMRDYNEQFF,TGTGCCAGCATGAGGGATTACAATGAGCAGTTCTTC
.,TRBJ2-3,.,TRBV3-1/TRBV3-2,CASSQIGADTQYF,TGTGCCAGCAGCCAGATAGGGGCAGATACGCAGTATTTT
.,TRBJ2-5,.,TRBV19,CASSATGETQYF,TGTGCCAGTAGTGCCACCGGGGAGACCCAGTACTTC
once,TRBJ2-5,.,TRBV7-2,CASSLAALVRETQYF,TGTGCCAGCAGCTTAGCGGCCCTAGTGCGTGAGACCCAGTACTTC
.,TRBJ1-4,TRBD1,TRBV2,CASSQGAGEKLFF,TGTGCCAGCAGTCAGGGGGCGGGCGAAAAACTGTTTTTT
.,TRBJ2-1,TRBD2,TRBV9,CASSVAGRIRGAGSYNEQFF,TGTGCCAGCAGCGTAGCGGGCCGGATACGTGGAGCGGGGTCCTACAATGAGCAGTTCTTC
.,TRBJ1-2,TRBD1,TRBV19,CASSSRTGGDPNYGYTF,TGTGCCAGTAGTTCGAGGACAGGGGGCGATCCTAACTATGGCTACACCTTC
.,TRBJ2-5,.,TRBV5-1,CASSLGTPVGTQYF,TGCGCCAGCAGCTTGGGCACCCCCGTCGGGACCCAGTACTTC
.,TRBJ2-1,TRBD1,TRBV3-1/TRBV3-2,CASSQGGQTYNEQFF,TGTGCCAGCAGCCAAGGGGGACAGACATACAATGAGCAGTTCTTC
.,TRBJ2-7,TRBD1,TRBV7-9,CASSLDFTGQRYEQYF,TGTGCCAGCAGCTTAGACTTTACGGGACAGCGCTACGAGCAGTACTTC
.,TRBJ1-5,.,TRBV7-8,CASSSGQYQPQHF,TGTGCCAGCAGCTCTGGGCAGTATCAGCCCCAGCATTTT
.,TRBJ2-2,TRBD1,TRBV4-1,CASSLRTGNGELFF,TGCGCCAGCAGCCTGCGGACAGGGAACGGGGAGCTGTTTTTT
.,TRBJ1-5,.,TRBV6-5,CASSQGQPQHF,TGTGCCAGCAGTCAGGGACAGCCCCAGCATTTT
.,TRBJ1-2,.,TRBV28,CASRGGGYGYTF,TGTGCCAGCAGAGGGGGTGGCTATGGCTACACCTTC
.,TRBJ1-1,TRBD1,TRBV6-5,CASRGDRGLNTEAFF,TGTGCCAGCAGGGGGGACAGGGGGCTGAACACTGAAGCTTTCTTT
.,TRBJ2-4,.,TRBV3-1/TRBV3-2,CASSQGNRLAKNIQYF,TGTGCCAGCAGCCAGGGGAACAGGCTAGCCAAAAACATTCAGTACTTC
.,TRBJ1-2,TRBD1,TRBV3-1/TRBV3-2,CASSQDWTGGRYGYTF,TGTGCCAGCAGCCAAGACTGGACAGGGGGCCGCTATGGCTACACCTTC
.,TRBJ2-5,.,TRBV7-2,CASSLLRETQYF,TGTGCCAGCAGCTTGCTCAGAGAGACCCAGTACTTC
once,TRBJ1-2,TRBD1,TRBV11-2,CASSLDPGQGYGYTF,TGTGCCAGCAGCTTAGACCCGGGACAGGGCTATGGCTACACCTTC
.,TRBJ1-5,.,TRBV2,CASSLQGWDSNQPQHF,TGTGCCAGCAGTTTACAGGGTTGGGATAGCAATCAGCCCCAGCATTTT
.,TRBJ2-1,TRBD1,TRBV6-1,CASSEGQYYNEQFF,TGTGCCAGCAGTGAGGGACAGTACTACAATGAGCAGTTCTTC
.,TRBJ1-3,.,TRBV5-1,CASKQGAGNTIYF,TGCGCCAGCAAACAGGGCGCTGGAAACACCATATATTTT
.,TRBJ1-1,.,TRBV28,CASSPQGFGTEAFF,TGTGCCAGCAGTCCGCAGGGGTTTGGCACTGAAGCTTTCTTT
.,TRBJ2-1,.,TRBV24-1,CATSGAESHYNEQFF,TGTGCCACCAGTGGTGCGGAATCCCACTACAATGAGCAGTTCTTC
.,TRBJ2-3,.,TRBV11-3,CASSFNIINTQYF,TGTGCCAGCAGCTTTAACATCATCAATACGCAGTATTTT
.,TRBJ2-6,.,TRBV9,CASSASGAGANVLTF,TGTGCCAGCAGCGCCTCAGGGGCTGGGGCCAACGTCCTGACTTTC
.,TRBJ1-5,TRBD1,TRBV5-1,CASSWTGVPPQHF,TGCGCCAGCAGCTGGACAGGGGTGCCGCCCCAGCATTTT
.,TRBJ2-3,TRBD2,TRBV5-6,CASSLVGGVSSTDTQYF,TGTGCCAGCAGCTTGGTCGGGGGGGTTTCTAGCACAGATACGCAGTATTTT
.,TRBJ2-5,.,TRBV24-1,CATSTPGGAHQETQYF,TGTGCCACCAGTACCCCCGGTGGGGCCCACCAAGAGACCCAGTACTTC
.,TRBJ1-6,.,TRBV5-1,CASRWTESSYNSPLHF,TGCGCCAGCAGGTGGACAGAGAGCTCCTATAATTCACCCCTCCACTTT
once,TRBJ1-1,.,TRBV2,CASRIVNTEAFF,TGTGCCAGCAGAATAGTGAACACTGAAGCTTTCTTT
.,TRBJ2-5,.,TRBV7-2,CASSLRTQETQYF,TGTGCCAGCAGCCTTCGGACACAAGAGACCCAGTACTTC
.,TRBJ2-7,TRBD2,TRBV3-1/TRBV3-2,CASSQASGGAEQYF,TGTGCCAGCAGCCAAGCCAGCGGGGGGGCCGAGCAGTACTTC
.,TRBJ1-6,.,TRBV2,CASRPDTSYNSPLHF,TGTGCCAGCAGGCCCGACACCTCCTATAATTCACCCCTCCACTTT
.,TRBJ2-2,.,TRBV6-1,CASSEQGNTGELFF,TGTGCCAGCAGTGAACAGGGAAACACCGGGGAGCTGTTTTTT
once,TRBJ2-3,.,TRBV5-1,CATRELGTDTQYF,TGCGCCACCAGGGAGTTGGGCACAGATACGCAGTATTTT
.,TRBJ2-3,TRBD2,TRBV5-1,CASSLGDYTDTQYF,TGCGCCAGCAGCCTGGGGGACTACACAGATACGCAGTATTTT
.,TRBJ1-5,.,TRBV6-5,CASRDSNQPQHF,TGTGCCAGCAGGGACTCCAATCAGCCCCAGCATTTT
.,TRBJ1-2,.,TRBV15,CATSRDRRTINYGYTF,TGTGCCACCAGCAGAGATAGACGGACAATTAACTATGGCTACACCTTC
.,TRBJ1-2,.,TRBV5-1,CASSLGGANYGYTF,TGCGCCAGCAGCTTGGGGGGCGCTAACTATGGCTACACCTTC
.,TRBJ1-1,TRBD1,TRBV5-1,CASSRLGTVTEAFF,TGCGCCAGCAGCCGGCTTGGGACAGTAACTGAAGCTTTCTTT
few,TRBJ1-3,.,TRBV7-8,CASSLSSPGNTIYF,TGTGCCAGCAGCTTAAGTAGCCCAGGAAACACCATATATTTT
.,TRBJ1-2,TRBD1,TRBV5-6,CASFPFTGAPPTF,TGTGCCAGCTTTCCATTTACAGGGGCCCCACCCACCTTC